This T cell receptor beta chain was recovered during a study of T cell responses to AZD1222 COVID-19 vaccine. Findings of the study overall: Recipients of AZD1222 seropositive at baseline numbered only 6 or 7. An increase in Spike-specific TCR breadth and depth was observed after two AZD1222 doses. Among spike-specific TCRs, nearly half reportedly target unmutated variant regions.

The length of the CDR3 is 14 residues. The J segment lost 7 bases and the V segment lost 3 bases, leaving 4 bases of the junction unmatched. Germline CDR1 and CDR2: MNHEY and SMNVEV (reference sequence). A remark on this clone: What it binds is unknown.

Only in-frame clones appear in the TCRdb table, and some are missing; sequencing was by immunoSEQ multiplex PCR. The sample lists around 120,000 clones; over 75% were seen once. The chain couples TRBV27 to TRBJ2-1; TRBD2 aligns across 9 bases. Sequenced here: peripheral blood, sampled on day 0 of AZD1222 vaccination. The sequence was obtained from an adult in good health. The CDR3 DNA sequence: TGTGCCAGCAGTTTGACTAGCGGTCTGAATGAGCAGTTCTTC. Encoded protein: CASSLTSGLNEQFF.